This TCR beta chain was sequenced in a study of a mutant IDH1 vaccine in newly diagnosed glioma. Germline V CDR1 and CDR2: LNHDA, SQIVND (reference sequence). Trimming took 1 base from V and 0 from J, leaving 7 bases between them. This CDR3 has 16 residues. Assay: immunoSEQ multiplex PCR; the TCRdb copy retains only in-frame clones and omits some. The sample holds 60,000 to 75,000 clones, about 86% seen once. Time point described: baseline, week 1 (first vaccination visit). Treatment indicated: pre-vaccination baseline after standard-of-care therapy. This TCR derives from a woman between 18 and 30 years old with glioma. Some clones in this sample may be carry-over from other donors' samples. The sequenced sample was peripheral blood mononuclear cells (PBMCs), obtained from a glioma patient treated with radiotherapy, temozolomide or both. This chain uses TRBV19 with TRBJ1-6, with D perhaps matching TRBD1 (5 bases). The chain's CDR3 is CASSIGGSSYNSPLHF. CDR3 in DNA: TGTGCCAGTAGTATAGGGGGGAGCTCCTATAATTCACCCCTCCACTTT.